The 20 T cell receptor beta chains below were found in one sample sequenced in a study of T cells in Graves' hyperthyroidism and ophthalmopathy. TCR beta CDR3 region amplification was performed from RNA transcripts. HTBI primers drove first-round RT-PCR of the TCR CDR3. TCRdb independently ran MiXCR on the multiplex PCR reads; one entry per CDR3 protein. The repertoire consists of roughly 380,000 distinct CDR3 sequences, with roughly 13% occurring once and the leading ten covering less than 25%. Input material: blood. All receptors derive from a man aged 30 to 45 with Graves' hyperthyroidism that later progressed to Graves' ophthalmopathy.

A word on this clonotype: A much larger clone differs from this one at a single base, so this may be a read error. The gene calls are TRBV29-1 and TRBJ1-4; a possible D gene is TRBD1 (5 bases). CDR1 is SQVTM, CDR2 ANQGSEA, per germline. V was cut by 4 bases and J by 8 bases, with 17 bases left in between. CDR3 length: 14 residues. In DNA, the CDR3 is TGCAGCGTTGTCAGGGTAGACATACGAGAAAAACTGTTTTTT. It yields the protein CSVVRVDIREKLFF.

The rearrangement links TRBV7-6 to TRBJ1-3, with no clear D. This CDR3 spans 16 amino acids. V lost 1 base and J 0 bases, leaving 10 bases between the germline ends. The V gene's germline CDR1 is SGHVS and CDR2 FNYEAQ. CDR3 loop: CASSLDGFTSGNTIYF. CDR3 DNA: TGTGCCAGCAGCTTAGACGGCTTTACCTCTGGAAACACCATATATTTT.

In the case of this clonotype: The junction departs from germline at one end; a sequencing error may be responsible. V usage is TRBV12-3 or TRBV12-4 and J usage is TRBJ2-3; the D is unclear. The CDR3 runs 11 residues. CDR3 region: CAGSLTDTQYF. Written as DNA, the CDR3 is TGTGCCGGCAGTTTAACGGATACGCAGTATTTT.

On this clonotype itself: A much larger clonotype is one base distant, so this may be a read error. This chain joins TRBV5-1 and TRBJ1-1; D is unclear. Per germline, CDR1 SGHRS and CDR2 YFSETQ. CDR3 length: 12 amino acids. The CDR3 loop reads CAGSFVPGEAFF. CDR3 nucleotide sequence: TGCGCCGGCAGCTTCGTGCCGGGGGAAGCTTTCTTT.

The gene calls are TRBV5-8 and TRBJ1-6, with D possibly being TRBD1 (5 bases). Trimming removed 10 bases at V and 9 bases at J, with 17 bases between. CDR1 SGHTS and CDR2 YDEGEE come from the germline V gene. This CDR3 region has 13 residues. CDR3: CAGEGRDGSPLHF. In nucleotides, the CDR3 is TGTGCCGGAGAGGGGAGGGACGGTTCACCCCTCCACTTT.

This clonotype was recorded at least ten times. This rearrangement joins TRBV18 to TRBJ2-3, with a possible D match to TRBD2 (5 bases). CDR1 and CDR2 (germline): KGHSH, LQKENI. The CDR3 has 12 residues. Between the trimmed V and J ends, which lost 4 bases and 6 bases, there was a span of 8 bases. The CDR3 loop reads CASSRPGDTQYF. In DNA form, the CDR3 reads TGTGCCAGCTCACGACCGGGGGATACGCAGTATTTT.

In its sample, this clonotype was seen many times. This chain links TRBV19 with TRBJ1-2; possibly TRBD1 for D (6 bases). V was shortened by 7 bases and J by 1 base, with 13 bases between the two germline ends. Germline-derived CDR1 and CDR2 are LNHDA and SQIVND (reference sequence). CDR3 length: 14 amino acids. The CDR3 protein is CASKQTGRNYGYTF. CDR3 sequence (DNA): TGTGCCAGTAAACAAACAGGGCGTAACTATGGCTACACCTTC.

In DNA, the CDR3 is TGTGCCAGCAGCTACACTAGAACAGATACGCAGTATTTT. Protein product: CASSYTRTDTQYF. The chain uses TRBV12-3 or TRBV12-4 and TRBJ2-3; weak D call: TRBD2 (5 bases). V was trimmed by 6 bases and J by 3 bases, leaving 10 bases between them. The CDR3 is 13 amino acids.

There are many counts of this clonotype. The DNA of the CDR3 is TGTGCCAGCAGCTTAGATGGGAGGGCAGATACGCAGTATTTT. Translating it yields CASSLDGRADTQYF. The gene calls are TRBV7-9 and TRBJ2-3; 7 nucleotides match TRBD2. The CDR3 is 14 amino acids. Germline lookup yields CDR1 SEHNR and CDR2 FQNEAQ (reference sequence). Trimming at V came to 1 base and at J to 4 bases, leaving 2 bases not matched to a gene.

Ten or more counts support this clonotype. The chain joins TRBV5-6 to TRBJ1-1; 8 bases fit TRBD1. CDR1 is SGHDT and CDR2 is YYEEEE in the germline V gene. V shed 1 base, J shed 3 bases, and the junction held 5 bases outside the gene matches. This CDR3 contains 15 residues. The CDR3, as DNA: TGTGCCAGCAGCTTGCAGGACAGGGCTTACACTGAAGCTTTCTTT. Protein sequence: CASSLQDRAYTEAFF.

This clonotype was seen a handful of times. V usage is TRBV5-4 and J usage is TRBJ2-3, with TRBD1 identical over 9 bases. V was pared by 4 bases and J by 4 bases, with 7 bases of the junction left unmatched. This CDR3 has 15 residues. Germline assignment: CDR1 SGHNT and CDR2 YYREEE (reference sequence). CDR3 nucleotide sequence: TGTGCCAGCAGCCCCGGACAGGGGTTATCAGATACGCAGTATTTT. It codes for CASSPGQGLSDTQYF.

Notes on this clonotype: A much larger clone is a single base away; this may be a read error. The J gene is TRBJ2-5, the V gene TRBV15; D is ambiguous. V was clipped by 1 base and J by 2 bases, with 11 bases between them. Per the germline V gene, CDR1 is LNHNV and CDR2 is YYDKDF (reference sequence). The length of the CDR3 is 15 residues. The CDR3 DNA reads TGTGCCACCAGCAGAGGCCTTGGGCAGCAAGAGACCCAGTACTTC. It yields the protein CATSRGLGQQETQYF.

There are a few counts of this clonotype. The chain joins TRBV5-1 to TRBJ1-5; weak D call: TRBD1 (6 bases). V dropped 0 bases and J dropped 1 base, with 8 bases sitting between them. The CDR3 length is 15 residues. Germline CDR1 is SGHRS and CDR2 is YFSETQ. The CDR3 nucleotides are TGCGCCAGCAGCTTGGATACAGGGAGCAATCAGCCCCAGCATTTT. Protein product: CASSLDTGSNQPQHF.

V usage is TRBV27 and J usage is TRBJ2-7; D is undetermined. There are 13 residues in the CDR3. V was shortened by 1 base and J by 5 bases, with 9 bases between the two germline ends. CDR1 is MNHEY and CDR2 is SMNVEV in the germline V gene (reference sequence). CDR3 amino acids: CASSLYGFNEQYF. The CDR3 DNA sequence: TGTGCCAGCAGTTTATATGGTTTCAACGAGCAGTACTTC.

A word on this clonotype: A much larger clone sits a single nucleotide away, making a read error possible. V is TRBV20-1 and J is TRBJ2-5, with D perhaps TRBD1 or TRBD2 (5 bases each). CDR1 is DFQATT and CDR2 is SNEGSKA in the germline V gene (reference sequence). There are 15 residues in the CDR3. CDR3 nucleotides: TGCAGTGCTGGGGGTGGGACCTTTACTCAAGGGACCCAGTACTTC. Its protein is CSAGGGTFTQGTQYF.

V gene TRBV15 combines with J gene TRBJ2-1; D remains ambiguous. Trimming took off 0 bases at V and 12 bases at J, with 9 bases between the two ends. Looked up from germline, CDR1 is LNHNV and CDR2 is YYDKDF (reference sequence). The CDR3 has 12 residues. The CDR3 DNA reads as TGTGCCACCAGCAGAGATCAGGAGTCGCAGTTCTTC. It encodes CATSRDQESQFF.

This clonotype has at least ten counts. V and J are TRBV5-1 and TRBJ2-1; 8 bases map to TRBD2. There are 15 residues in the CDR3. V lost 4 bases, J lost 5 bases, and 8 bases stayed unmatched. Germline V gene lookup returns CDR1 SGHRS and CDR2 YFSETQ. CDR3 sequence: CASSPAGASNNEQFF. In DNA form, the CDR3 reads TGCGCCAGCAGCCCAGCGGGGGCCTCAAACAATGAGCAGTTCTTC.

The chain combines TRBV27 with TRBJ2-7; weak D call: TRBD2 (6 bases). Germline V gene lookup returns CDR1 MNHEY and CDR2 SMNVEV (reference sequence). Between the trimmed V and J ends, which lost 6 bases and 1 base, there was a span of 16 bases. This CDR3 has 15 residues. CDR3 nucleotides: TGTGCCAGCAGCGCTAAGGGACTGTCTTCCTACGAGCAGTACTTC. Its translation is CASSAKGLSSYEQYF.

In its sample, this clonotype was seen a few times. The chain couples TRBV7-2 to TRBJ2-1, with 7 bases matching TRBD1. From germline, CDR1 is SGHTA and CDR2 FQGNSA. The ends lost 3 bases at V and 2 bases at J; junction bases unmatched: 10. CDR3 size: 17 residues. DNA of the CDR3: TGTGCCAGCAGCTTGGCCGGTAGACAGGGCCCCTACAATGAGCAGTTCTTC. This codes for CASSLAGRQGPYNEQFF.

This clonotype occurred once. V usage is TRBV5-8 and J usage is TRBJ2-4; D possibly corresponds to TRBD1 (5 bases). The V end lost 4 bases, the J end lost 2 bases, and 10 bases lay between the germline ends. Germline loops: CDR1 SGHTS, CDR2 YDEGEE. The CDR3 runs 14 residues. The CDR3 here is CASSARVTKNIQYF. CDR3 nucleotides: TGTGCCAGCAGCGCCAGGGTAACCAAAAACATTCAGTACTTC. Looking up the rest from reference TRBV5-8 and TRBJ2-4 gives the full variable domain: EAGVTQSPTHLIKTRGQQATLRCSPISGHTSVYWYQQALGLGLQFLLWYDEGEERNRGNFPPRFSGRQFPNYSSELNVNALELEDSALYLCASSARVTKNIQYFGAGTRLSVL.